This T cell receptor (beta chain) was captured in a study of T cell responses to AZD1222 COVID-19 vaccine. Regarding this clone: Its specificity is unknown.

Produced via immunoSEQ multiplex PCR; TCRdb's table is partial and in-frame only. Among 170,000 or so clones, 90% to 95% were seen once, and the ten largest hold roughly 0.9%. Study conclusions and caveats: Baseline seropositivity characterized only 5 to 7 AZD1222 recipients.

The sample in question was peripheral blood, obtained on day 0 of AZD1222 vaccination. This receptor was taken from an adult in good health.

For the CDR3, the DNA is TGTGCCAGCAGTTACTCAAGGACAGGCAATCAGCCCCAGCATTTT. It specifies CASSYSRTGNQPQHF. The chain employs TRBV6-5 and TRBJ1-5, with D possibly being TRBD1 (6 bases). Trimming removed 0 bases from V and 2 bases from J, with 8 bases in between. In germline, CDR1 is MNHEY, CDR2 SVGAGI. The CDR3 spans 15 residues.